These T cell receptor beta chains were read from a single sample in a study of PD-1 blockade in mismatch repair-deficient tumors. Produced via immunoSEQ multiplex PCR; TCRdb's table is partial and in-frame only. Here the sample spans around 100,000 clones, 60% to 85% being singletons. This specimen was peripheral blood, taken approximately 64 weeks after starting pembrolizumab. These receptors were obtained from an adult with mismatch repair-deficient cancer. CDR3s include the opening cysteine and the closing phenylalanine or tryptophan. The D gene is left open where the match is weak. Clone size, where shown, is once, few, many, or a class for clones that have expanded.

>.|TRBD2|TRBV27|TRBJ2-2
CASSLAGVYGELFF
TGTGCCAGCAGTTTAGCGGGAGTATACGGGGAGCTGTTTTTT
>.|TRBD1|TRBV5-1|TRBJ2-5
CASSSSTGGETQYF
TGCGCCAGCAGCTCTTCGACAGGGGGAGAGACCCAGTACTTC
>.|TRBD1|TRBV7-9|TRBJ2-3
CASSFRTGGSDTQYF
TGTGCCAGCAGCTTTCGGACAGGGGGCTCAGATACGCAGTATTTT
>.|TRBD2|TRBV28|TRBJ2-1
CASSFIGTNHNEQFF
TGTGCCAGCAGTTTTATAGGGACTAACCACAATGAGCAGTTCTTC
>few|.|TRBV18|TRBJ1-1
CASSPSAAGMAEAFF
TGTGCCAGCTCACCAAGTGCGGCGGGGATGGCTGAAGCTTTCTTT
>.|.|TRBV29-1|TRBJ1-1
CSVAQSMNTEAFF
TGCAGCGTTGCTCAGAGCATGAACACTGAAGCTTTCTTT
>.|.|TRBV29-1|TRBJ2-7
CSAGRGVGHEQYF
TGCAGCGCCGGCCGGGGAGTCGGGCACGAGCAGTACTTC
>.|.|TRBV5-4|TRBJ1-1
CASSSRVTNTEAFF
TGTGCCAGCAGCAGCAGGGTTACCAACACTGAAGCTTTCTTT
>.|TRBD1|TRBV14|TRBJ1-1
CASSLDRLLNTEAFF
TGTGCCAGCAGTCTGGACAGGCTTTTGAACACTGAAGCTTTCTTT
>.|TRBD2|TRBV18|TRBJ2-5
CASSPGLVETQYF
TGTGCCAGCTCACCGGGACTAGTAGAGACCCAGTACTTC
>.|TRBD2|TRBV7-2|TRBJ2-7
CASSFSGSSHEQYF
TGTGCCAGCAGCTTTAGCGGGAGTAGCCACGAGCAGTACTTC
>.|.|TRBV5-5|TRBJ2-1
CASSLVWGVHNEQFF
TGTGCCAGCAGCTTGGTTTGGGGGGTCCACAATGAGCAGTTCTTC
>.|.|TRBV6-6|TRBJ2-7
CASSYLGPSAYEQYF
TGTGCCAGCAGTTACTTGGGGCCTTCGGCCTACGAGCAGTACTTC
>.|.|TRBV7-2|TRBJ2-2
CASSLAHGELFF
TGTGCCAGCAGCTTAGCTCACGGGGAGCTGTTTTTT
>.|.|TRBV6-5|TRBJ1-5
CASSFGFNQPQHF
TGTGCCAGCAGTTTTGGCTTCAATCAGCCCCAGCATTTT
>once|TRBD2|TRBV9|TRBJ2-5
CASSASGSGETQYF
TGTGCCAGCAGCGCTAGCGGGAGCGGAGAGACCCAGTACTTC
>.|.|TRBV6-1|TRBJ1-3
CASSDEASPSGNTIYF
TGTGCCAGCAGTGACGAGGCGAGCCCGTCCGGAAACACCATATATTTT
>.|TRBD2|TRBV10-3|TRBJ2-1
CAISESSGSPYNEQFF
TGTGCCATCAGTGAGTCGAGCGGGAGTCCCTACAATGAGCAGTTCTTC
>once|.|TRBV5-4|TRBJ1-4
CASSFFIGEKLFF
TGTGCCAGCAGCTTCTTTATCGGGGAAAAACTGTTTTTT
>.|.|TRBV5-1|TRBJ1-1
CASSFGTGGNTEAFF
TGCGCCAGCAGCTTCGGAACAGGAGGGAACACTGAAGCTTTCTTT
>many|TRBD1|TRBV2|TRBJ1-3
CASSQQGAGGNTIYF
TGTGCCAGCAGCCAACAGGGGGCCGGTGGAAACACCATATATTTT
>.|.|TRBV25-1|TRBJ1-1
CASSEFPDEAFF
TGTGCCAGCAGTGAATTTCCAGACGAAGCTTTCTTT
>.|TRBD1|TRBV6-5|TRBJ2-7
CASWDSQTYEQYF
TGTGCCAGCTGGGACAGCCAAACCTACGAGCAGTACTTC
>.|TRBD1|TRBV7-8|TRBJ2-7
CASRDRKTYEQYF
TGTGCCAGCAGGGACAGGAAAACCTACGAGCAGTACTTC
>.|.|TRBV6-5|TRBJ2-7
CASSWTASTYF
TGTGCCAGCAGTTGGACCGCGAGCACGTACTTC
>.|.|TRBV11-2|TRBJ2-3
CASSLILQGGNDTQYF
TGTGCCAGCAGCTTAATTTTACAAGGCGGGAATGATACGCAGTATTTT
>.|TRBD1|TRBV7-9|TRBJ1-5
CASSQGQGLFEPQHF
TGTGCCAGCAGCCAGGGACAGGGCCTTTTTGAGCCCCAGCATTTT
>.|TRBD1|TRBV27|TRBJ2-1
CASSSFPGGGNNEQFF
TGTGCCAGCAGCTCCTTCCCAGGGGGTGGGAACAATGAGCAGTTCTTC
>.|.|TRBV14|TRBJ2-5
CASSQGQTQETQYF
TGTGCCAGCAGCCAAGGGCAAACTCAAGAGACCCAGTACTTC
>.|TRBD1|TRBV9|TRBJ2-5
CASSGRDRAQETQYF
TGTGCCAGCAGCGGCCGGGACAGGGCCCAAGAGACCCAGTACTTC
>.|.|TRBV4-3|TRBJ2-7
CASSIRRESDEQYF
TGCGCCAGCAGCATACGGAGGGAGTCCGACGAGCAGTACTTC
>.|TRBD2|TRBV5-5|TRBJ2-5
CASSLVPSGKETQYF
TGTGCCAGCAGCTTGGTTCCTAGCGGGAAGGAGACCCAGTACTTC
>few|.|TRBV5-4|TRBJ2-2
CASTLGAPNTGELFF
TGTGCCAGCACCCTGGGGGCGCCGAACACCGGGGAGCTGTTTTTT
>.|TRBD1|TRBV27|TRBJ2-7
CASSRDRASYEQYF
TGTGCCAGCAGCCGGGACAGGGCAAGCTACGAGCAGTACTTC
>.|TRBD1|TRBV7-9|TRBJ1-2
CASSVTGGDGYTF
TGTGCCAGCAGCGTGACAGGGGGCGATGGCTACACCTTC
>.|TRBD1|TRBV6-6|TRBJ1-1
CASSLFGGGSRTEAFF
TGTGCCAGCAGCCTTTTTGGAGGGGGCTCCCGCACTGAAGCTTTCTTT
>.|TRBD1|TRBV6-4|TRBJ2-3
CASSGQGDTDTQYF
TGTGCCAGCAGTGGACAGGGAGACACAGATACGCAGTATTTT
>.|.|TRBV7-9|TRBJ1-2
CASSSYRVGGYTF
TGTGCCAGCAGTTCCTACAGGGTGGGCGGCTACACCTTC
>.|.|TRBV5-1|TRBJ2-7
CASSPGGGEGYEQYF
TGCGCCAGCAGCCCCGGAGGGGGGGAAGGTTACGAGCAGTACTTC
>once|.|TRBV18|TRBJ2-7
CASSPNPGQLYEQYF
TGTGCCAGCTCACCGAACCCTGGACAGCTCTACGAGCAGTACTTC
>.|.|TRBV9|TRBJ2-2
CASSARNTGELFF
TGTGCCAGCAGCGCCAGAAACACCGGGGAGCTGTTTTTT
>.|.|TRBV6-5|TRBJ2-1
CASRLRSSYNEQFF
TGTGCCAGCAGGCTCCGGAGCTCTTACAATGAGCAGTTCTTC
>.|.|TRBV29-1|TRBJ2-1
CSVDLGGEQFF
TGCAGCGTAGATTTAGGGGGTGAGCAGTTCTTC
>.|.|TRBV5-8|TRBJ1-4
CASSSMGAAANEKLFF
TGTGCCAGCAGCTCTATGGGGGCAGCGGCTAATGAAAAACTGTTTTTT
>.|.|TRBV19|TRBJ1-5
CASSTTVEGGPQHF
TGTGCCAGTAGTACCACAGTGGAGGGGGGGCCCCAGCATTTT
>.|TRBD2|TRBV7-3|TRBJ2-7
CASSRTSGSYEQYF
TGTGCCAGCAGCCGGACTAGCGGGAGCTACGAGCAGTACTTC
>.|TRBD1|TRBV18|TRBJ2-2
CASSPSPQGAGTGELFF
TGTGCCAGCTCACCGTCCCCCCAGGGGGCAGGGACCGGGGAGCTGTTTTTT
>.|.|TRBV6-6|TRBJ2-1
CASSYSGGTELFF
TGTGCCAGCAGTTACTCCGGAGGGACCGAGCTGTTCTTC
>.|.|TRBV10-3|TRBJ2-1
CAIRERLASDNEQFF
TGTGCCATCAGGGAGAGGCTAGCCTCCGACAATGAGCAGTTCTTC
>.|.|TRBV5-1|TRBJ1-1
CASSREVANTEAFF
TGCGCCAGCAGCCGGGAAGTGGCGAACACTGAAGCTTTCTTT
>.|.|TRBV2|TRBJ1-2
CASSRGQSYGYTF
TGTGCCAGCAGTAGAGGACAGTCTTATGGCTACACCTTC
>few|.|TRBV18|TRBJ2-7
CASSPGGEQYF
TGTGCCAGCTCACCAGGAGGGGAGCAGTACTTC
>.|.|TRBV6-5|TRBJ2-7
CASTRQATYEQYF
TGTGCCAGCACGAGACAGGCAACCTACGAGCAGTACTTC
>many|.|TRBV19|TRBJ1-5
CASSTLRFVSNQPQHF
TGTGCCAGTAGTACTCTCCGGTTTGTTAGCAATCAGCCCCAGCATTTT
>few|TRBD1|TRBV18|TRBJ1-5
CASSLDRVSQPQHF
TGTGCCAGCTCACTCGACAGGGTTAGTCAGCCCCAGCATTTT